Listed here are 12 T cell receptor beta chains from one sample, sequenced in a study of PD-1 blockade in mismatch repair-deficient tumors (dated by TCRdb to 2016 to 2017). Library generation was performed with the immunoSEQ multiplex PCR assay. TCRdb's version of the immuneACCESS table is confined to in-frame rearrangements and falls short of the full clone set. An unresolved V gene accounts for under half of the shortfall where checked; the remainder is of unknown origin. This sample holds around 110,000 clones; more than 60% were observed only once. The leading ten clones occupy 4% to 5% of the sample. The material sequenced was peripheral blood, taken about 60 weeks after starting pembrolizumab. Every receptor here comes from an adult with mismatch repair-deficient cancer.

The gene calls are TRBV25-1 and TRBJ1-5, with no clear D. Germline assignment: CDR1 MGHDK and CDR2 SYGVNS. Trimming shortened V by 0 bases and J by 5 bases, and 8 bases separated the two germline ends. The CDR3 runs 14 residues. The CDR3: CASSEYGSDQPQHF. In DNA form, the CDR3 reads TGTGCCAGCAGTGAATATGGGTCCGATCAGCCCCAGCATTTT.

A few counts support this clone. This CDR3 reads CASSWAGDGELFF. In DNA form, the CDR3 reads TGTGCCAGTAGTTGGGCGGGAGACGGGGAGCTGTTTTTT. The gene calls are TRBV19 and TRBJ2-2; 7 bases are a match to TRBD2. This CDR3 region has 13 residues. The V gene's germline CDR1 is LNHDA and CDR2 SQIVND (reference sequence). With 5 bases clipped from V and 7 bases from J, the junction kept 4 bases outside the gene matches.

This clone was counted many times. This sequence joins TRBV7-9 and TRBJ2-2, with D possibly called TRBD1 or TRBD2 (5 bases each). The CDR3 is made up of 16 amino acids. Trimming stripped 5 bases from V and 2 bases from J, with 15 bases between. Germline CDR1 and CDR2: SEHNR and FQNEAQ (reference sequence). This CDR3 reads CASSQGRGVNTGELFF. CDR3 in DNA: TGTGCCAGCAGCCAGGGCCGAGGGGTAAACACCGGGGAGCTGTTTTTT.

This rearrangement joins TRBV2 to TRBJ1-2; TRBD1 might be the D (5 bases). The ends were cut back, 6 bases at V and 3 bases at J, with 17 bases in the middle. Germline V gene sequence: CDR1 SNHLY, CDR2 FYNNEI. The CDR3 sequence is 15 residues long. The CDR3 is CASRPPVAGDYGYTF. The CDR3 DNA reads TGTGCCAGCAGACCACCCGTCGCGGGGGACTATGGCTACACCTTC.

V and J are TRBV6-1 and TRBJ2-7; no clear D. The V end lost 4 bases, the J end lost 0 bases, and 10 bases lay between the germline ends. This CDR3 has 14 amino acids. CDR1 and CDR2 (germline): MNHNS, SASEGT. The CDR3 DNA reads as TGTGCCAGCAGTGGAGAGCAGTCCTCCTACGAGCAGTACTTC. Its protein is CASSGEQSSYEQYF.

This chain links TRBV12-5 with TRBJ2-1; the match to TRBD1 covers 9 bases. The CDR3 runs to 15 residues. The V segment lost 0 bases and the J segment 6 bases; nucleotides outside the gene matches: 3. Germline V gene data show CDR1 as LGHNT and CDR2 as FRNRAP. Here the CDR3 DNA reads TGTGCTAGTGGTTTGGTCCGGGACAGGGCCAATGAGCAGTTCTTC. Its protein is CASGLVRDRANEQFF.

The CDR3 reads CASRNLLNYEQYF. The CDR3 region has the DNA TGTGCCAGCAGGAACCTGTTGAACTACGAGCAGTACTTC. This chain connects TRBV7-8 to TRBJ2-7; no reliable D call. V was pared by 6 bases and J by 3 bases, with 12 bases between. The CDR3 loop spans 13 amino acids. From germline, CDR1 is SGHVS and CDR2 FQNEAQ.

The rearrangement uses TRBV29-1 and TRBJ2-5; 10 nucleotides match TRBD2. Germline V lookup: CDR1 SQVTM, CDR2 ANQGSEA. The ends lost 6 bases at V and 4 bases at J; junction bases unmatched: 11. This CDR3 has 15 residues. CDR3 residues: CSVPRSGRATETQYF. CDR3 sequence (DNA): TGCAGCGTGCCAAGGAGCGGGAGGGCCACAGAGACCCAGTACTTC.

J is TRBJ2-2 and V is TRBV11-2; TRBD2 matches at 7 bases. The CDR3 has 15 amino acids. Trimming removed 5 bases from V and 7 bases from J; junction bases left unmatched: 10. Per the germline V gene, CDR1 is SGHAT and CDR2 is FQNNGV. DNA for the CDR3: TGTGCCAGCAGCCTCAGCGGGAATTTGGGCGGGGAGCTGTTTTTT. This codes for CASSLSGNLGGELFF.

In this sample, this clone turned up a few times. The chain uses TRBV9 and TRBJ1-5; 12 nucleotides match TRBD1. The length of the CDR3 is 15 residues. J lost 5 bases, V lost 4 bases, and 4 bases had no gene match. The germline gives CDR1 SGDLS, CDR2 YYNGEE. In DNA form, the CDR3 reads TGTGCCAGCAGCCCGGGACAGGGGGCGCATCAGCCCCAGCATTTT. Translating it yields CASSPGQGAHQPQHF.

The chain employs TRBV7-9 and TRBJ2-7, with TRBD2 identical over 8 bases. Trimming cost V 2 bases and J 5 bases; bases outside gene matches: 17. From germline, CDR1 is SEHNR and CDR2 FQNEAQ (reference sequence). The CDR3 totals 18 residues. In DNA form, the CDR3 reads TGTGCCAGCAGCTTATATCGGGGATTAGCGGGACCCGGGCACGAGCAGTACTTC. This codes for CASSLYRGLAGPGHEQYF.

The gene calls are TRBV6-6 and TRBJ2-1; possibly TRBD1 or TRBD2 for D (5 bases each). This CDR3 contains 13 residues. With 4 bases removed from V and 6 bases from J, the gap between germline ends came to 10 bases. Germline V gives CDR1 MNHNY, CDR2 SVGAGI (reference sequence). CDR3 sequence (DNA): TGTGCCAGCAGTTTAACGGGGCCCAATGAGCAGTTCTTC. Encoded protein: CASSLTGPNEQFF.